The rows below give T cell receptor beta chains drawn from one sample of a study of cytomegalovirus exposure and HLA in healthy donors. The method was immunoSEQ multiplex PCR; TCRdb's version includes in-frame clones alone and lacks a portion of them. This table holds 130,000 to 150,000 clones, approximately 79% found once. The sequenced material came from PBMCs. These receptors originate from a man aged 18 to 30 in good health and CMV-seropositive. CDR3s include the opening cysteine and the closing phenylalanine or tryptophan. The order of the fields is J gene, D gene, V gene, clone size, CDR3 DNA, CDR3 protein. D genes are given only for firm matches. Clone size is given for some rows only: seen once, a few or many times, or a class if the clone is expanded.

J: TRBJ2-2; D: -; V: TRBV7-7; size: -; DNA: TGTGCTAGCAGCCCTACGGGGGTTACCGGGGAGCTGTTTTTT; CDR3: CASSPTGVTGELFF
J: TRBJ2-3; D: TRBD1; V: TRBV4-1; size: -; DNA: TGCGCCAGCAGCCAAGGAACTACAGGGGGACCATTCACAGATACGCAGTATTTT; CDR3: CASSQGTTGGPFTDTQYF
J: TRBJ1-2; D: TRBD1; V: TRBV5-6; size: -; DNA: TGTGCCAGCAGCTGGGGGACAGGGGGCTATGGCTACACCTTC; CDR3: CASSWGTGGYGYTF
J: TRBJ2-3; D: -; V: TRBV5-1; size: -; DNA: TGCGCCAGCAGCTTGGACAGGGTAGTAGATACGCAGTATTTT; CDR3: CASSLDRVVDTQYF
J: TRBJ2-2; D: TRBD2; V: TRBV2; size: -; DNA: TGTGCCAGCAGTACCGGCCCGGCGGGAGTGGGGGAGCTGTTTTTT; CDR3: CASSTGPAGVGELFF
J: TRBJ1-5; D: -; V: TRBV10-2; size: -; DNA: TGCGCCAGCAGTCTATTTGGACAGTTGAATCAGCCCCAGCATTTT; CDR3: CASSLFGQLNQPQHF
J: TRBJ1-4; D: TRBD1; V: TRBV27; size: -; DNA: TGTGCCAGCAGGACGACAGGGAGAGGGATTGCAACTAATGAAAAACTGTTTTTT; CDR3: CASRTTGRGIATNEKLFF
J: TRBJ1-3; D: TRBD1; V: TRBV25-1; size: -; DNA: TGTGCCAGCAGGGATATTTACAGGGGTGCCATATATTTT; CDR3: CASRDIYRGAIYF
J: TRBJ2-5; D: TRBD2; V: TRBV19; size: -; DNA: TGTGCCAGTAGTATGGGCCAGGCTAGCGGGAGGGCCAAGATGGAGACCCAGTACTTC; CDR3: CASSMGQASGRAKMETQYF
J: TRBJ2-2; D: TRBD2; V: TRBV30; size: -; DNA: TGTGCCTGGGGGAGACTAGCGGGAGGCCCCGGGGAGCTGTTTTTT; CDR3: CAWGRLAGGPGELFF
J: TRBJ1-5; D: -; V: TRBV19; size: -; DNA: TGTGCCAGTAGTCAATGGGGCTCGGATAGCAATCAGCCCCAGCATTTT; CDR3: CASSQWGSDSNQPQHF
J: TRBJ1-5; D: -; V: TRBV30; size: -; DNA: TGTGCCTGGAGTGTAGGACAGAGGGTTCAGCCCCAGCATTTT; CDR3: CAWSVGQRVQPQHF
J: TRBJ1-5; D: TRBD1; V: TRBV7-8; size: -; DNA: TGTGCCAGCAGCTTAGGGAGGACAGGGGGCACCTACAATCAGCCCCAGCATTTT; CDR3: CASSLGRTGGTYNQPQHF
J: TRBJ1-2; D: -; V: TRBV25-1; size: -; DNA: TGTGCCAGCAGTGATGGGGCCAGAGGGGGAGGCTACACCTTC; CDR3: CASSDGARGGGYTF
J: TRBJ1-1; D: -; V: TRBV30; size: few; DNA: TGTGCCTGGCCCCGGACTGAAGCTTTCTTT; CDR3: CAWPRTEAFF
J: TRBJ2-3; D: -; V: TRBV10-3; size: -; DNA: TGTGCCGGCCGATCTGGGCTTCGTGGCACAGATACGCAGTATTTT; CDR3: CAGRSGLRGTDTQYF
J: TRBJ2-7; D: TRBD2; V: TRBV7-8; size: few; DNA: TGTGCCAGCAGACGAGGACTAGGTACCTACGAGCAGTACTTC; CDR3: CASRRGLGTYEQYF
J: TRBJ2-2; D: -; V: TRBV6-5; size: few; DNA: TGTGCCAGCAGTTATGGAGGGCCCACCGGGGAGCTGTTTTTT; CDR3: CASSYGGPTGELFF
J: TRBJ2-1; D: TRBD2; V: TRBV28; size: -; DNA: TGTGCCAGCAGTCGCACTAGCGGAGGGATGAATGAGCAGTTCTTC; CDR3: CASSRTSGGMNEQFF
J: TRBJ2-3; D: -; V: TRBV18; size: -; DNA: TGTGCCAGCTCACCACAGCAGGGAACGCAGTATTTT; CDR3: CASSPQQGTQYF
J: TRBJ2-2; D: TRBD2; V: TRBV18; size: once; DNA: TGTGCCAGCTCACCACCTAGCGGGATCACCGGGGAGCTGTTTTTT; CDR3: CASSPPSGITGELFF
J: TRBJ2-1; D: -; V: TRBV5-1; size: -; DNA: TGCGCCAGCAGCTTGGGTGGCGGGTATTACAATGAGCAGTTCTTC; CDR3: CASSLGGGYYNEQFF
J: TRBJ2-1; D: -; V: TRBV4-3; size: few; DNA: TGCGCCAGCAGCCAAGCGGTAGCGCACAATGAGCAGTTCTTC; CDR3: CASSQAVAHNEQFF
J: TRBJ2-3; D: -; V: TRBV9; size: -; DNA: TGTGCCAGCAGCGTAGATACACTAGGGATAAGCACAGATACGCAGTATTTT; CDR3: CASSVDTLGISTDTQYF
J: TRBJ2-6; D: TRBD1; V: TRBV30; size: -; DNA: TGTGCCTGGATTCGACACCGGGACAGGGTGTCAGGGGCCAACGTCCTGACTTTC; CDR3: CAWIRHRDRVSGANVLTF
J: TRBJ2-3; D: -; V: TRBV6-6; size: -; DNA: TGTGCCAGCAGCGGTAGCACAGATACGCAGTATTTT; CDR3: CASSGSTDTQYF
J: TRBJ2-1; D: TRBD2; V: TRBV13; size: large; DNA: TGTGCCAGCACCCAGTCCGGGGGGTTAAGCTCCTACAATGAGCAGTTCTTC; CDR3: CASTQSGGLSSYNEQFF
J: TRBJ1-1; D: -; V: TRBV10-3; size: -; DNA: TGTGCCACCGTGGGGGGAGGGACTGAAGCTTTCTTT; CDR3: CATVGGGTEAFF
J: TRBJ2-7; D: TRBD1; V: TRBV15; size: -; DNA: TGTGCCACCAGCAGAGAGACAGGGATGGAGCAGTACTTC; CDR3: CATSRETGMEQYF
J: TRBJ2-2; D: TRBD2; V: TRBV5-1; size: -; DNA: TGCGCCAGCAGCTTGGACGGGAGGCAAACCGGGGAGCTGTTTTTT; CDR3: CASSLDGRQTGELFF
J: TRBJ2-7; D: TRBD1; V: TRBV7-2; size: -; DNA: TGTGCCAGCAGCTTAAGGACAGGGGTAGTCGAGCAGTACTTC; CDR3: CASSLRTGVVEQYF
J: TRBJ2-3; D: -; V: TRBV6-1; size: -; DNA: TGTGCCAGCAGTGAACCCCCCTTTGGGGGCCGAGATACGCAGTATTTT; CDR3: CASSEPPFGGRDTQYF
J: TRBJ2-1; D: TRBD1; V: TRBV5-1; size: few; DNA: TGCGCCAGCAGCACCGGACAGGGGGCCGATGAGCAGTTCTTC; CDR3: CASSTGQGADEQFF
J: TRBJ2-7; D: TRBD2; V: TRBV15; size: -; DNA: TGTGCCACCAGCAGAGATTCTGGCGGGGGATACGAGCAGTACTTC; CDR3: CATSRDSGGGYEQYF
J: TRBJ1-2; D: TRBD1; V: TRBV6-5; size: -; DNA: TGTGCCAGCAGCCGGACAGGGGGCCGTGACTATGGCTACACCTTC; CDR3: CASSRTGGRDYGYTF
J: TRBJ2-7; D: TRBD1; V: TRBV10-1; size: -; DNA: TGCGCCAGCAGAAAGACAGGGCGCAACGAGCAGTACTTC; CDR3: CASRKTGRNEQYF
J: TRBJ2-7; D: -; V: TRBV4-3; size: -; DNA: TGCGCCAGCAGCCAAGGCGGCGTGGCCTACGAGCAGTACTTC; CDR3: CASSQGGVAYEQYF
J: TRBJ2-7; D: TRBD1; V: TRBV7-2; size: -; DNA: TGTGCCAGCAGCTTAAGGGGGCTGGGCGAGCAGTACTTC; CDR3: CASSLRGLGEQYF
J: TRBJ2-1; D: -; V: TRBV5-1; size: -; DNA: TGCGCCAGCAGCTTGTCTGGCGGGGACCAAGGTGAGCAGTTCTTC; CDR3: CASSLSGGDQGEQFF
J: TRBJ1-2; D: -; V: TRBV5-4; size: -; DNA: TGTGCCAGCAGCTCGGTGCCTTCCCACTATGGCTACACCTTC; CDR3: CASSSVPSHYGYTF